This T cell receptor beta chain was recovered during a study of shared clonotypes between healthy human individuals. The germline CDR1 and CDR2 sequences are MDHEN and SYDVKM. Trimming left V 7 bases short and J 7 bases short, with 20 bases between. The CDR3 has 15 amino acids. All participating donors were Caucasian adults from Nashville, Tennessee. In the case of this clone: Its antigen is undetermined.

Study conclusions and caveats: Researchers sampled only blood; tissue repertoires likely differ.

The assay ran at deep level. Clones were read by immunoSEQ multiplex PCR, and TCRdb kept only the in-frame ones, dropping some. The repertoire holds about 490,000 clones, roughly 85% seen once, with less than 15% in the top ten. This receptor was obtained from a woman in her thirties or forties in good health. Some clones in this sample may be carry-over from other donors' samples. The sequenced sample was PBMCs. The chain has TRBV28 and TRBJ2-1, with TRBD1 as a possible D gene (6 bases). CDR3: CASNKGVASRNEQFF. Here the CDR3 DNA reads TGTGCCAGCAACAAGGGGGTAGCATCGAGGAATGAGCAGTTCTTC.